This T cell receptor beta chain emerged from a study of T cell repertoires in cytomegalovirus infection. One entry per CDR3 protein results from TCRdb running MiXCR on the reads. The table lists 300,000 to 400,000 distinct CDR3 sequences, approximately 9.5% of them singletons. Germline V gives CDR1 SGHNT, CDR2 YYREEE (reference sequence). The CDR3 runs 16 residues. The trim removed 4 bases at V and 0 bases at J, leaving 6 bases unmatched. This clonotype was detected many times. What it binds is not known. General study points: HLA-C-restricted CMV clonotypes gave the most frequent clonotype in two of eight donors.

The sequence was collected from a human donor in good health (CMV status not recorded). Some clones in this sample may be carry-over from other donors' samples. Specimen: PBMCs. This chain links TRBV5-4 with TRBJ2-3; 9 nucleotides match TRBD2. CDR3 in amino acids: CASSPKAGGSTDTQYF. DNA for the CDR3: TGTGCCAGCAGCCCAAAAGCGGGGGGAAGCACAGATACGCAGTATTTT.